The following is a T cell receptor (beta chain) sequence with its context. This sample is part of a study of esophageal squamous cell carcinoma under preoperative chemotherapy. The ends were cut back, 8 bases at V and 6 bases at J, with 21 bases in the middle. This CDR3 is built from 15 residues. Germline CDR1 reads MNHNS; CDR2 reads SASEGT. TCRdb called the PCR reads again in MiXCR, with one record for every CDR3 protein. The data contain about 9,300 distinct CDR3 sequences, roughly half of them singletons. Time point given: after preoperative PTX-NDP chemotherapy. This specimen was acquired from a patient given preoperative chemotherapy. The chain uses TRBV6-1 and TRBJ2-3, with D perhaps assigned TRBD1 or TRBD2 (6 bases each). This clonotype was sampled from a human donor with esophageal squamous cell carcinoma. The donor label of this sample is uncertain. The CDR3 sequence is CASGRGAGYTDTQYF. The CDR3 region has the DNA TGTGCCAGCGGTAGGGGGGCAGGCTACACCGATACGCAGTATTTT.